This T cell receptor beta chain comes out of a study of blood T cell repertoires in COVID-19. This clone was seen once. Other DNA sequences from this sample encode an identical CDR3 as well. V was pared by 0 bases and J by 5 bases, with 7 bases between. The CDR3 is made up of 13 amino acids. The germline gives CDR1 PRHDT, CDR2 FYEKMQ (reference sequence). Using immunoSEQ multiplex PCR, the repertoire was profiled, and TCRdb retains in-frame clones only, with some absent. This table has over 400,000 clones, about 89% appearing once. The sample comprised peripheral blood. The source is a woman aged 50 to 65 with COVID-19, enrolled during active disease. This chain links TRBV13 with TRBJ1-2, with D possibly matching TRBD1 (5 bases). Here the CDR3 DNA reads TGTGCCAGCAGCTTAGGTAGGGGATATGGCTACACCTTC. It specifies CASSLGRGYGYTF.